These 26 T cell receptor beta chains were sequenced from one sample in a study of blood T cell repertoires in COVID-19 (dated by TCRdb to between 2020 and 2021). Receptor libraries were prepared by the immunoSEQ multiplex PCR assay. The clones in this table, taken by TCRdb from immuneACCESS, are in-frame only. Not every clone is retained; where verified, under half of the shortfall comes from an unresolved V gene, and the cause of the rest is unknown. The sample profile shows 200,000 to 250,000 clones; about 90% of them were found once. The biggest ten clones account for around 15% of the sample. The sample was PBMCs or T cells enriched from blood (not recorded which). Receptor source: a man younger than 40 who had been exposed to COVID-19.

With respect to this clone: At one boundary the junction diverges from the germline segment, which might be a read error. The genes are TRBV19 and TRBJ1-5, with 7 positions matching TRBD1. The CDR3 sequence is 13 residues long. Germline lookup yields CDR1 LNHDA and CDR2 SQIVND (reference sequence). CDR3 sequence reads: CASSRDSTQPQHF. CDR3 sequence (DNA): TGTGCCAGTAGTAGGGACAGCACTCAGCCCCAGCATTTT.

This rearrangement joins TRBV19 to TRBJ2-5; D gene unclear. The germline V and J ends were trimmed by 3 bases and 9 bases, with 8 bases remaining between them. This CDR3 is 11 amino acids long. The germline V gene has CDR1 LNHDA and CDR2 SQIVND (reference sequence). The CDR3 DNA sequence: TGTGCCAGTAGTATTTCCGGTGCCCAGTACTTC. Its translation is CASSISGAQYF. The full variable domain, rest sourced from reference TRBV19 and TRBJ2-5, is DGGITQSPKYLFRKEGQNVTLSCEQNLNHDAMYWYRQDPGQGLRLIYYSQIVNDFQKGDIAEGYSVSREKKESFPLTVTSAQKNPTAFYLCASSISGAQYFGPGTRLLVL.

The chain uses TRBV6-2 or TRBV6-3 and TRBJ1-1; D not certain. Germline assignment: CDR1 MNHEY and CDR2 SVGEGT. CDR3 length: 15 amino acids. V was shortened by 6 bases and J by 4 bases, with 18 bases between the two germline ends. Here the CDR3 DNA reads TGTGCCAGCAGCGTTCGGGATTGGCGTGGCACTGAAGCTTTCTTT. This translates into CASSVRDWRGTEAFF.

The genes are TRBV14 and TRBJ1-1; 10 nucleotides align to TRBD1. V was clipped by 4 bases and J by 3 bases; unmatched bases: 11. There are 17 residues in the CDR3. The germline gives CDR1 SGHDN, CDR2 FVKESK. The CDR3 DNA sequence: TGTGCCAGCAGCCTATTGGGGACAGGGGCGCGGGACACTGAAGCTTTCTTT. As protein: CASSLLGTGARDTEAFF. Looking up the rest from reference TRBV14 and TRBJ1-1 gives the full variable domain: EAGVTQFPSHSVIEKGQTVTLRCDPISGHDNLYWYRRVMGKEIKFLLHFVKESKQDESGMPNNRFLAERTGGTYSTLKVQPAELEDSGVYFCASSLLGTGARDTEAFFGQGTRLTVV.

This clone was observed a single time. The chain carries TRBV5-4 and TRBJ2-1, with 9 nucleotides matching TRBD2. This CDR3 comprises 16 residues. From germline, CDR1 is SGHNT and CDR2 YYREEE (reference sequence). V was pared by 1 base and J by 4 bases, with 6 bases of the junction left unmatched. This chain's CDR3 is CASSLRERGDYNEQFF. In nucleotides, the CDR3 is TGTGCCAGCAGCTTGCGGGAGCGGGGGGATTACAATGAGCAGTTCTTC.

This chain joins TRBV3-1 (or the pseudogene TRBV3-2) and TRBJ2-2, with 7 bases fitting TRBD2. Germline V lookup: CDR1 LGHDT, CDR2 YNNKEL (reference sequence). The ends lost 1 base at V and 8 bases at J; junction bases unmatched: 4. This CDR3 is 14 amino acids long. In DNA form, the CDR3 reads TGTGCCAGCAGCCAAGTGGGGGGGAAAGGGGAGCTGTTTTTT. Translation gives CASSQVGGKGELFF.

This chain joins TRBV7-2 and TRBJ1-1, with a weak D call TRBD1 (6 bases). Germline V gives CDR1 SGHTA, CDR2 FQGNSA. V was shortened by 1 base and J by 4 bases, with 16 bases between the two germline ends. This CDR3 has 16 amino acids. The CDR3 DNA reads as TGTGCCAGCAGCTTAGTAGTGGGCCAGGGGAGCACTGAAGCTTTCTTT. It yields the protein CASSLVVGQGSTEAFF.

V gene TRBV5-4 combines with J gene TRBJ1-2; D is possibly TRBD1 (5 bases). This CDR3 region has 13 residues. The germline V gene has CDR1 SGHNT and CDR2 YYREEE (reference sequence). V lost 6 bases, J lost 8 bases, and 17 bases lay in between. CDR3 nucleotide sequence: TGTGCCAGCAAAGCTGTAGGAGGGGACGGCTACACCTTC. Translation: CASKAVGGDGYTF.

The J gene is TRBJ2-2, the V gene TRBV4-1, with D possibly matching TRBD1 (6 bases). The V and J ends lost 2 bases and 5 bases respectively, with 6 bases between them. Germline values: CDR1 MGHRA, CDR2 YSYEKL. CDR3 size: 13 residues. The CDR3 DNA reads TGCGCCAGCAGCCAAAGGGGGACCGGGGAGCTGTTTTTT. Translation: CASSQRGTGELFF.

J is TRBJ2-1 and V is TRBV7-9, with TRBD2 identical over 8 bases. V trimming: 4 bases; J trimming: 2 bases; junction bases outside the gene matches: 10. Germline CDR1 and CDR2: SEHNR and FQNEAQ (reference sequence). The CDR3 runs 17 residues. This CDR3 reads CASSSPFQAGAYNEQFF. In nucleotides, the CDR3 is TGTGCCAGCAGCTCCCCATTCCAAGCGGGGGCCTACAATGAGCAGTTCTTC.

The chain joins TRBV6-9 to TRBJ1-3; 7 nucleotides match TRBD1. Germline CDR1 reads MNHGY; CDR2 reads SVAAGI. Losses at the gene ends were 8 bases for V and 0 bases for J; bases not matched to a gene: 10. The CDR3 is 16 residues long. Here the CDR3 reads CASWGTVALSGNTIYF. CDR3 sequence (DNA): TGTGCCAGCTGGGGGACAGTGGCCCTCTCTGGAAACACCATATATTTT.

This chain joins TRBV6-5 and TRBJ2-2; the match to TRBD2 covers 8 bases. The CDR3 runs 14 residues. Trimming cost V 2 bases and J 7 bases; bases outside gene matches: 3. CDR1 and CDR2 from the germline V gene are MNHEY and SVGAGI. CDR3 DNA: TGTGCCAGCAGTTACGGTCGGGAGGGCGGGGAGCTGTTTTTT. Encoded protein: CASSYGREGGELFF.

In its sample, this clone was seen once. This chain uses TRBV6-1 with TRBJ1-1; D is uncertain. Germline V lookup: CDR1 MNHNS, CDR2 SASEGT. The length of the CDR3 is 12 residues. Trimming cost V 5 bases and J 0 bases, with 4 bases left between them. CDR3 loop: CASSSVNTEAFF. The CDR3 DNA sequence: TGTGCCAGCAGTTCCGTGAACACTGAAGCTTTCTTT.

This clone appeared once. The chain joins TRBV3-1 (or the pseudogene TRBV3-2) to TRBJ2-1; 7 bases align to TRBD2. Germline lookup yields CDR1 LGHDT and CDR2 YNNKEL (reference sequence). J was trimmed by 10 bases and V by 3 bases; bases with no gene match: 6. The CDR3 has 13 residues. The CDR3 region has the DNA TGTGCCAGCAGCCAGTTGCGGGGGTGGGAGCAGTTCTTC. Translating it yields CASSQLRGWEQFF.

The chain recombines TRBV6-5 with TRBJ1-4, with D tentatively TRBD1 (6 bases). Looked up from germline, CDR1 is MNHEY and CDR2 is SVGAGI. The ends were cut back, 3 bases at V and 4 bases at J, with 12 bases in the middle. The CDR3 spans 15 residues. CDR3 in DNA: TGTGCCAGCAGTTATACGGCAGGGGATAATGAAAAACTGTTTTTT. Translation gives CASSYTAGDNEKLFF.

The gene calls are TRBV5-5 and TRBJ1-5; D perhaps matches TRBD1 (6 bases). The ends were cut back, 2 bases at V and 10 bases at J, with 19 bases in the middle. Germline V gene sequence: CDR1 SGHKS, CDR2 YYEKEE (reference sequence). The CDR3 runs to 15 residues. In DNA form, the CDR3 reads TGTGCCAGCAGCTTAGGCCAGGGGCCGAGTATCCCCCAGCATTTT. This translates into CASSLGQGPSIPQHF.

This clone was seen just once. The chain has TRBV6-5 and TRBJ2-5; a weak D match, TRBD1 (6 bases). This CDR3 contains 14 residues. Looked up from germline, CDR1 is MNHEY and CDR2 is SVGAGI. V was shortened by 6 bases and J by 6 bases, with 17 bases between the two germline ends. CDR3 DNA: TGTGCCAGCAGCCAAAACAGGGTTTCGAAGACCCAGTACTTC. It yields the protein CASSQNRVSKTQYF.

J is TRBJ2-1 and V is TRBV7-9; D possibly corresponds to TRBD2 (5 bases). Germline-derived CDR1 and CDR2 are SEHNR and FQNEAQ (reference sequence). There are 14 residues in the CDR3. Trimming pared 2 bases from V and 6 bases from J, leaving 11 bases between. CDR3 sequence reads: CASSLSMAGNEQFF. CDR3 DNA: TGTGCCAGCAGCTTATCCATGGCGGGCAATGAGCAGTTCTTC.

CDR3 DNA sequence: TGTGCCAGCAGCATCGACAGGGCAAATGAGCAGTTCTTC. It is translated as CASSIDRANEQFF. J is TRBJ2-1 and V is TRBV5-4; TRBD1 matches at 7 bases. The CDR3 consists of 13 residues. Germline trimming cut 4 bases from V and 7 bases from J; bases unmatched to any gene: 5. The germline CDR1 and CDR2 sequences are SGHNT and YYREEE (reference sequence).

The genes are TRBV19 and TRBJ1-1, with 7 nucleotides matching TRBD1. V was pared by 4 bases and J by 5 bases, with 7 bases of the junction left unmatched. The germline V gene has CDR1 LNHDA and CDR2 SQIVND (reference sequence). The length of the CDR3 is 14 residues. The CDR3 sequence: CASSTTTGETEAFF. CDR3 in DNA: TGTGCCAGTAGTACAACAACAGGGGAAACTGAAGCTTTCTTT.

V usage is TRBV6-4 and J usage is TRBJ2-6; weak D call: TRBD1 (5 bases). Between the trimmed V and J ends, which lost 3 bases and 0 bases, there was a span of 15 bases. This CDR3 has 18 residues. Germline V CDR1 and CDR2: MRHNA, SNTAGT. The CDR3 region is CASSEWAGRSSGANVLTF. In DNA, the CDR3 is TGTGCCAGCAGTGAATGGGCAGGGCGTAGCTCTGGGGCCAACGTCCTGACTTTC.

This chain links TRBV7-9 with TRBJ2-7; 7 bases align to TRBD1. V gave up 1 base and J gave up 1 base; unmatched junction bases: 4. The CDR3 length is 15 residues. Germline lookup yields CDR1 SEHNR and CDR2 FQNEAQ (reference sequence). CDR3 nucleotide sequence: TGTGCCAGCAGCTTAGACCGGGACAGATCCTACGAGCAGTACTTC. It translates to CASSLDRDRSYEQYF.

The V and J genes are TRBV6-5 and TRBJ1-4, with TRBD1 matching 7 bases. With V trimmed by 6 bases and J by 6 bases, 7 bases remained unmatched. The CDR3 is 14 amino acids. CDR1 is MNHEY, CDR2 SVGAGI, per germline. This chain's CDR3 is CASRWDSDDEKLFF. The CDR3 DNA reads as TGTGCCAGCAGATGGGACAGCGATGATGAAAAACTGTTTTTT.

This rearrangement joins TRBV5-1 to TRBJ1-2; weak D call: TRBD1 (6 bases). The germline gives CDR1 SGHRS, CDR2 YFSETQ. V gave up 4 bases and J gave up 3 bases, with 16 bases separating them. This CDR3 is 15 amino acids long. CDR3 region: CASSPGGAVHYGYTF. The CDR3 bases are TGCGCCAGCAGCCCCGGGGGGGCTGTACACTATGGCTACACCTTC.

The chain combines TRBV5-1 with TRBJ2-1, with D perhaps matching TRBD1 (5 bases). Germline CDR1 is SGHRS and CDR2 is YFSETQ. V lost 0 bases, J lost 4 bases, and 8 bases lay in between. The CDR3 is 14 amino acids. CDR3 in amino acids: CASSLDQGYNEQFF. As DNA, the CDR3 is TGCGCCAGCAGCTTGGATCAGGGATACAATGAGCAGTTCTTC. Full variable domain (missing parts from reference TRBV5-1 and TRBJ2-1): KAGVTQTPRYLIKTRGQQVTLSCSPISGHRSVSWYQQTPGQGLQFLFEYFSETQRNKGNFPGRFSGRQFSNSRSEMNVSTLELGDSALYLCASSLDQGYNEQFFGPGTRLTVL.

The rearrangement joins TRBV5-6 to TRBJ2-6, with D uncertain. The CDR3 has 13 residues. CDR1 is SGHDT, CDR2 YYEEEE, per germline. V was shortened by 7 bases and J by 3 bases, with 8 bases between the two germline ends. The CDR3 coding sequence is TGTGCCAGCTTCGGGTTTGGGGCCAACGTCCTGACTTTC. It translates to CASFGFGANVLTF.